This passage covers 17 T cell receptor beta chains from one sample sequenced in a study of spatial heterogeneity in lung cancer (dated by TCRdb to the late 2010s). The library was built by means of 5' RACE. For sequencing, a NextSeq 500 was employed. TCRdb ran its own pipeline on the public reads, namely fastp trimming at Q25 and MiXCR clone calling, and kept in-frame beta chains. When rows share a CDR3 protein, they turn into one entry using the most common DNA and genes. Counted in this sample were fewer than 11,000 distinct CDR3 sequences; approximately 8.1% of them appeared once. Approximately 19% of the sample belongs to the ten largest clones. What the authors observed across the whole study: A correlation was observed between the number of expanded intratumoral alpha and beta TCRs and the tumor nonsynonymous mutation count.

No cognate antigen is known for these TCRs. What this sample's time point label stands for: sample taken at primary tumor resection. The source material was lung tumor tissue, sampled at surgery. The source is a male donor with early-stage non-small cell lung cancer.

CDR3 in amino acids: CSVDRRGADTQYF. The CDR3 nucleotides read TGCAGCGTTGATCGGAGGGGGGCAGATACGCAGTATTTT. This chain connects TRBV29-1 to TRBJ2-3; either TRBD1 or TRBD2 may fit D (6 bases each). Per the germline V gene, CDR1 is SQVTM and CDR2 is ANQGSEA. V lost 3 bases to trimming and J lost 4 bases, with 11 bases between them. The CDR3 covers 13 residues.

The chain is built from TRBV5-1 and TRBJ2-7, with D maybe TRBD2 (5 bases). The CDR3 loop spans 14 amino acids. Germline CDR1 and CDR2: SGHRS and YFSETQ. The V gene lost 0 bases and the J gene lost 2 bases, with 9 bases spanning the gap. The CDR3 reads CASSLDPGTYEQYF. CDR3 bases: TGCGCCAGCAGCTTGGATCCGGGAACCTACGAGCAGTACTTC.

This clonotype appeared many times. The CDR3 bases are TGTGCCAGCAGCTTGGCCCCCCAAGAGACCCAGTACTTC. Translating gives CASSLAPQETQYF. This rearrangement joins TRBV5-5 to TRBJ2-5, with D unclear. CDR3 length equals 13 residues. Germline loops: CDR1 SGHKS, CDR2 YYEKEE (reference sequence). Trimming cost V 0 bases and J 1 base, with 4 bases left between them.

This clonotype was counted only a few times. The chain combines TRBV6-2 or TRBV6-3 with TRBJ2-1; 7 bases fit TRBD2. The CDR3 runs to 15 residues. Germline V gives CDR1 MNHEY, CDR2 SVGEGT. The V gene end was trimmed by 2 bases and the J gene end by 8 bases; junction bases not matched to a gene: 9. CDR3 amino acids: CASSYIGRELDEQFF. The CDR3 nucleotides are TGTGCCAGCAGTTACATCGGGCGGGAGTTGGATGAGCAGTTCTTC.

This clonotype has ten or more counts. The chain carries TRBV6-2 or TRBV6-3 and TRBJ1-1; D remains ambiguous. V was trimmed by 7 bases and J by 2 bases, leaving 14 bases between them. The CDR3 runs to 14 residues. Looked up from germline, CDR1 is MNHEY and CDR2 is SVGEGT. CDR3 in DNA: TGTGCCAGCACTGGATCGATTTATAACACTGAAGCTTTCTTT. Encoded protein: CASTGSIYNTEAFF.

This clonotype was seen repeatedly, ten times or more. V usage is TRBV4-2 and J usage is TRBJ1-2; 8 bases map to TRBD1. The CDR3 runs 14 residues. The J segment lost 7 bases and the V segment lost 4 bases, leaving 8 bases of the junction unmatched. Germline values: CDR1 LGHNA, CDR2 YNFKEQ. CDR3: CASSLGQGIPGYTF. In DNA, the CDR3 is TGTGCCAGCAGCCTAGGACAGGGAATCCCTGGCTACACCTTC.

This clonotype was seen at least ten times. V is TRBV9 and J is TRBJ2-3; 8 nucleotides line up with TRBD1. The CDR3 consists of 17 residues. Germline CDR1 is SGDLS and CDR2 is YYNGEE. After removal of 3 bases from V and 4 bases from J, the junction contained 13 bases not matched to a gene. DNA for the CDR3: TGTGCCAGCAGCGGATCAGGGGACAGGAGGGGATCAGATACGCAGTATTTT. Translated, it gives CASSGSGDRRGSDTQYF. The whole variable domain, remainder taken from reference TRBV9 and TRBJ2-3, is DSGVTQTPKHLITATGQRVTLRCSPRSGDLSVYWYQQSLDQGLQFLIQYYNGEERAKGNILERFSAQQFPDLHSELNLSSLELGDSALYFCASSGSGDRRGSDTQYFGPGTRLTVL.

This clonotype was seen at least ten times. This chain connects TRBV27 to TRBJ2-1, with TRBD2 identical over 7 bases. With V trimmed by 8 bases and J by 3 bases, 7 bases remained unmatched. Germline V CDR1 and CDR2: MNHEY, SMNVEV (reference sequence). The CDR3 has 14 residues. CDR3 residues: CASSSGVLYNEQFF. The CDR3 DNA sequence: TGTGCCAGCTCCAGCGGGGTTCTCTACAATGAGCAGTTCTTC.

The chain carries TRBV29-1 and TRBJ2-3, with D possibly being TRBD2 (5 bases). The CDR3 sequence is 13 residues long. V was cut by 4 bases and J by 5 bases, with 13 bases left in between. Germline-derived CDR1 and CDR2 are SQVTM and ANQGSEA. CDR3 region: CSVGEQRRDTQYF. The CDR3 coding sequence is TGCAGCGTTGGAGAGCAGCGGAGAGATACGCAGTATTTT.

The V and J genes are TRBV6-5 and TRBJ2-1; 8 positions agree with TRBD2. The CDR3 spans 16 residues. The J segment lost 2 bases and the V segment lost 3 bases, leaving 6 bases of the junction unmatched. Germline V gene data show CDR1 as MNHEY and CDR2 as SVGAGI. The CDR3: CASSYLGGATYNEQFF. CDR3 DNA: TGTGCCAGCAGTTATCTCGGGGGGGCCACCTACAATGAGCAGTTCTTC.

This clonotype showed up many times. The chain joins TRBV18 to TRBJ1-2, with D uncertain. The CDR3 totals 11 residues. CDR1 and CDR2 (germline): KGHSH, LQKENI. V was clipped by 2 bases and J by 8 bases, with 6 bases between them. CDR3 sequence reads: CASSPDGGYTF. The CDR3 nucleotides are TGTGCCAGCTCACCAGATGGCGGCTACACCTTC.

This clonotype came up many times. The chain links TRBV28 to TRBJ1-1; no clear D. The CDR3 contains 12 residues. V was trimmed by 10 bases and J by 1 base, leaving 10 bases between them. From germline, CDR1 is MDHEN and CDR2 SYDVKM. CDR3 sequence: CATHSGNTEAFF. CDR3 DNA sequence: TGTGCCACCCATTCGGGGAACACTGAAGCTTTCTTT.

By frequency in the sample, this clonotype is medium-sized. V is TRBV5-1 and J is TRBJ2-1, with D perhaps matching TRBD1 (5 bases). Per the germline V gene, CDR1 is SGHRS and CDR2 is YFSETQ. The CDR3 has 14 residues. V was trimmed by 4 bases and J by 6 bases, leaving 14 bases between them. CDR3 DNA: TGCGCCAGCAGCCCAAGCAGACAGCCCAATGAGCAGTTCTTC. This sequence encodes CASSPSRQPNEQFF.

This clonotype was picked up many times. J is TRBJ1-2 and V is TRBV10-3; no definite D call. CDR1 is ENHRY and CDR2 is SYGVKD in the germline V gene. V lost 2 bases, J lost 1 base, and 8 bases lay in between. The CDR3 length is 14 residues. CDR3 amino acids: CAISERRDNYGYTF. DNA of the CDR3: TGTGCCATCAGTGAGCGGAGGGATAACTATGGCTACACCTTC.

This clonotype was recorded many times. The chain recombines TRBV4-2 with TRBJ2-5; D unresolved. Germline lookup yields CDR1 LGHNA and CDR2 YNFKEQ. This CDR3 region has 15 residues. V lost 0 bases, J lost 2 bases, and 10 bases lay in between. The CDR3 nucleotides are TGTGCCAGCAGCCAAGAGGCGCAGCTTCAAGAGACCCAGTACTTC. It encodes CASSQEAQLQETQYF.

This clonotype was seen many times. The rearrangement joins TRBV7-3 to TRBJ2-1, with D possibly matching TRBD1 (5 bases). The CDR3 contains 11 residues. Germline lookup yields CDR1 SGHTA and CDR2 FQGTGA. V shed 8 bases and J shed 9 bases, with 11 bases lying between them. CDR3 in amino acids: CASGAGGEQFF. CDR3 nucleotides: TGTGCCAGCGGGGCAGGTGGTGAGCAGTTCTTC.

A few counts support this clonotype. This chain connects TRBV29-1 to TRBJ2-6; D is unresolved. Trimming removed 4 bases at V and 0 bases at J, with 7 bases between. CDR1 is SQVTM and CDR2 is ANQGSEA in the germline V gene. This CDR3 contains 14 residues. Here the CDR3 DNA reads TGCAGCGTTGGGCTTTACTCTGGGGCCAACGTCCTGACTTTC. It specifies CSVGLYSGANVLTF.